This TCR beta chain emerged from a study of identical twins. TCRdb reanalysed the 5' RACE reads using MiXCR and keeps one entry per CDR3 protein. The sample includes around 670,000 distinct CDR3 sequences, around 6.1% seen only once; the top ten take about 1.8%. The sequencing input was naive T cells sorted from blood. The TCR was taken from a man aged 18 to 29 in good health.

The CDR3 coding sequence is TGCGCCAGCAGCTTGGCCCCCCCCCGACAGGGGGGGGACGGGGAGCTGTTTTTT. It translates to CASSLAPPRQGGDGELFF. This chain links TRBV5-1 with TRBJ2-2; TRBD1 agrees at 9 bases. There are 18 residues in the CDR3. Trimming took 0 bases from V and 7 from J; bases not matched to a gene: 13. Looked up from germline, CDR1 is SGHRS and CDR2 is YFSETQ.